The T cell receptor beta chain under discussion was sequenced for a study of regulatory T cells in long-lasting Graves disease. The germline CDR1 and CDR2 sequences are SEHNR and FQNEAQ (reference sequence). Germline trimming cut 5 bases from V and 7 bases from J; bases unmatched to any gene: 11. The CDR3 is made up of 15 amino acids. Sample time point: persistent/refractory GD, antithyroid drugs over 5 years with positive TRAb. With RNA extracted from PBMCs as input, the TCR library was made. Arm-PCR with iRepertoire HTBI primers amplified the CDR3 regions for these TCR beta libraries. TCRdb re-derived calls from the multiplex PCR reads in MiXCR, one entry per CDR3 protein. The table includes some 440,000 distinct CDR3 sequences, 20% to 25% detected once.

Sequenced here: peripheral blood mononuclear cells (PBMCs), sampled when the disease was refractory, from a patient treated with antithyroid drugs. The sequence came from a female donor with Graves disease. The chain uses TRBV7-9 and TRBJ2-1; 7 bases agree with TRBD2. CDR3 sequence: CASSGWRTSSNEQFF. Here the CDR3 DNA reads TGTGCCAGCAGCGGATGGCGGACTAGTTCAAATGAGCAGTTCTTC.